Listed below are T cell receptor beta chains from one sample, sequenced in a study of T cells after yellow fever vaccination. TCRdb called the 5' RACE reads again in MiXCR, with one record for every CDR3 protein. The sample carries 95,000 to 150,000 distinct CDR3 sequences, under 9% recorded once. The input for sequencing was CD8+ T cells sorted from PBMCs, taken on the day of the yellow fever booster vaccination. The receptors were gathered from a man aged 18 to 29 who received the YFV17D yellow fever vaccine. Each CDR3 is given with its conserved first and last residue. Fields, in order: J gene, clone size, D gene, V gene, CDR3 protein, CDR3 DNA. The D gene is left open where the match is weak. Some rows mark clone size as missing; the rest say once, few, many or name a class of expanded clone.

j_gene: TRBJ1-5; abundance: few; d_gene: .; v_gene: TRBV9; CDR3aa: CASSVGGRLGQPQHF; CDR3nt: TGTGCCAGCAGCGTAGGTGGGAGGTTGGGTCAGCCCCAGCATTTT
j_gene: TRBJ1-1; abundance: many; d_gene: TRBD1; v_gene: TRBV29-1; CDR3aa: CSVDRGTEAFF; CDR3nt: TGCAGCGTCGACAGGGGCACTGAAGCTTTCTTT
j_gene: TRBJ1-1; abundance: few; d_gene: .; v_gene: TRBV20-1; CDR3aa: CSARDLGRSNTEAFF; CDR3nt: TGCAGTGCTAGAGATTTGGGAAGGTCTAACACTGAAGCTTTCTTT
j_gene: TRBJ2-1; abundance: .; d_gene: .; v_gene: TRBV7-2; CDR3aa: CASSPPGPSYNEQFF; CDR3nt: TGTGCCAGCAGCCCCCCGGGACCGTCCTACAATGAGCAGTTCTTC
j_gene: TRBJ1-3; abundance: many; d_gene: .; v_gene: TRBV20-1; CDR3aa: CSAGSDGFSGNTIYF; CDR3nt: TGCAGTGCTGGCTCGGACGGATTCTCTGGAAACACCATATATTTT
j_gene: TRBJ1-3; abundance: once; d_gene: .; v_gene: TRBV30; CDR3aa: CAWKAVSGNTIYF; CDR3nt: TGTGCCTGGAAAGCGGTCTCTGGAAACACCATATATTTT
j_gene: TRBJ2-5; abundance: few; d_gene: .; v_gene: TRBV7-2; CDR3aa: CASSPSDDQETQYF; CDR3nt: TGTGCCAGCAGCCCCTCGGACGACCAAGAGACCCAGTACTTC
j_gene: TRBJ2-2; abundance: many; d_gene: TRBD1; v_gene: TRBV24-1; CDR3aa: CATSDLDRDTGELFF; CDR3nt: TGTGCCACCAGTGATTTGGACAGGGACACCGGGGAGCTGTTTTTT
j_gene: TRBJ1-1; abundance: many; d_gene: .; v_gene: TRBV6-5; CDR3aa: CASSQGDTEAFF; CDR3nt: TGTGCCAGCAGTCAGGGTGACACTGAAGCTTTCTTT
j_gene: TRBJ2-7; abundance: many; d_gene: .; v_gene: TRBV29-1; CDR3aa: CSVEIAGPYEQYF; CDR3nt: TGCAGCGTTGAAATTGCGGGGCCCTACGAGCAGTACTTC
j_gene: TRBJ2-3; abundance: .; d_gene: .; v_gene: TRBV6-5; CDR3aa: CASSYDQGTDTQYF; CDR3nt: TGTGCCAGCAGTTACGATCAGGGTACAGATACGCAGTATTTT
j_gene: TRBJ2-2; abundance: .; d_gene: TRBD1; v_gene: TRBV27; CDR3aa: CASSVGQGDGELFF; CDR3nt: TGTGCCAGCAGTGTGGGACAGGGGGACGGGGAGCTGTTTTTT
j_gene: TRBJ2-3; abundance: .; d_gene: .; v_gene: TRBV29-1; CDR3aa: CSVEGEGTDTQYF; CDR3nt: TGCAGCGTTGAGGGGGAAGGCACAGATACGCAGTATTTT
j_gene: TRBJ1-1; abundance: .; d_gene: TRBD1; v_gene: TRBV12-3/TRBV12-4; CDR3aa: CASSFVGTGYTEAFF; CDR3nt: TGTGCCAGCAGTTTTGTTGGGACAGGGTACACTGAAGCTTTCTTT
j_gene: TRBJ2-5; abundance: .; d_gene: TRBD2; v_gene: TRBV2; CDR3aa: CASSNRGEVETQYF; CDR3nt: TGTGCCAGCAGTAACCGGGGGGAAGTGGAGACCCAGTACTTC
j_gene: TRBJ2-2; abundance: .; d_gene: TRBD2; v_gene: TRBV10-3; CDR3aa: CAISDLGLAGFANTGELFF; CDR3nt: TGTGCCATCAGTGACTTGGGACTAGCGGGGTTTGCGAACACCGGGGAGCTGTTTTTT
j_gene: TRBJ2-2; abundance: .; d_gene: .; v_gene: TRBV6-5; CDR3aa: CASSYGGTEKNTGELFF; CDR3nt: TGTGCCAGCAGTTATGGTGGTACGGAAAAGAACACCGGGGAGCTGTTTTTT
j_gene: TRBJ2-3; abundance: .; d_gene: TRBD2; v_gene: TRBV12-3/TRBV12-4; CDR3aa: CASSFFEIGGGAVYF; CDR3nt: TGTGCCAGCAGTTTCTTTGAGATTGGCGGGGGGGCGGTGTATTTT
j_gene: TRBJ1-1; abundance: few; d_gene: .; v_gene: TRBV5-1; CDR3aa: CASGVVAGLMNTEAFF; CDR3nt: TGCGCCAGCGGCGTCGTAGCAGGGCTAATGAACACTGAAGCTTTCTTT
j_gene: TRBJ1-3; abundance: few; d_gene: .; v_gene: TRBV12-2; CDR3aa: CASRPRGVDRGGNTIYF; CDR3nt: TGTGCAAGTCGCCCCCGGGGGGTTGACAGGGGAGGAAACACCATATATTTT
j_gene: TRBJ1-4; abundance: .; d_gene: .; v_gene: TRBV5-5; CDR3aa: CASSLWGSTNEKLFF; CDR3nt: TGTGCCAGCAGCTTATGGGGCAGCACTAATGAAAAACTGTTTTTT
j_gene: TRBJ1-2; abundance: .; d_gene: .; v_gene: TRBV29-1; CDR3aa: CSVPPRGRGYGYTF; CDR3nt: TGCAGCGTTCCCCCCCGGGGCAGGGGCTATGGCTACACCTTC
j_gene: TRBJ1-1; abundance: few; d_gene: .; v_gene: TRBV20-1; CDR3aa: CSVLTGTEAFF; CDR3nt: TGCAGTGTCCTCACTGGCACTGAAGCTTTCTTT
j_gene: TRBJ2-4; abundance: few; d_gene: .; v_gene: TRBV6-5; CDR3aa: CASEGPEGIQYF; CDR3nt: TGTGCCAGCGAAGGGCCAGAGGGCATTCAGTACTTC
j_gene: TRBJ2-5; abundance: few; d_gene: TRBD2; v_gene: TRBV11-2; CDR3aa: CASSLGEGRLETQYF; CDR3nt: TGTGCCAGCAGCTTAGGGGAGGGACGTTTAGAGACCCAGTACTTC
j_gene: TRBJ2-7; abundance: few; d_gene: .; v_gene: TRBV29-1; CDR3aa: CSVEQRYEQYF; CDR3nt: TGCAGCGTTGAACAGCGATACGAGCAGTACTTC
j_gene: TRBJ1-2; abundance: .; d_gene: .; v_gene: TRBV5-4; CDR3aa: CASSPGSSYTF; CDR3nt: TGTGCCAGCAGCCCTGGCTCCAGCTACACCTTC
j_gene: TRBJ2-3; abundance: few; d_gene: TRBD2; v_gene: TRBV6-5; CDR3aa: CASSPLISGYRTDTQYF; CDR3nt: TGTGCCAGCAGTCCACTGATTAGCGGGTACCGCACAGATACGCAGTATTTT
j_gene: TRBJ2-7; abundance: few; d_gene: .; v_gene: TRBV21-1; CDR3aa: CASSKEKGNEQYF; CDR3nt: TGTGCCAGCAGCAAAGAAAAAGGAAACGAGCAGTACTTC